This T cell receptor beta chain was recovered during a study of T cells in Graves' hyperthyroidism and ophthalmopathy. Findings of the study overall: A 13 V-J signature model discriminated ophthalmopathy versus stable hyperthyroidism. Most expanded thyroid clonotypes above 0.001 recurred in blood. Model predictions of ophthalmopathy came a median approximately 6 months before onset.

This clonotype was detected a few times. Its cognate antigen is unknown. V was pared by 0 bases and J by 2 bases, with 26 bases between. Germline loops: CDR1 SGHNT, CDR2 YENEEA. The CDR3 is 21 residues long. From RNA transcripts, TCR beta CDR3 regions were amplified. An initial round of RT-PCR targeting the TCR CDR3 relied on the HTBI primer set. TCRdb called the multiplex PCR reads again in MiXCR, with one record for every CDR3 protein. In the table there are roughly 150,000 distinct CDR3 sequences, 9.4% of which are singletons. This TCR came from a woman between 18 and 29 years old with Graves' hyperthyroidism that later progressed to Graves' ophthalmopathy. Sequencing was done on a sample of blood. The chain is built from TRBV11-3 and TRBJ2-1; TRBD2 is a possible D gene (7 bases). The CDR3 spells CASSLEGYLGGPIVPYNEQFF. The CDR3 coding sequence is TGTGCCAGCAGCTTAGAAGGGTATCTCGGGGGGCCCATTGTCCCCTACAATGAGCAGTTCTTC. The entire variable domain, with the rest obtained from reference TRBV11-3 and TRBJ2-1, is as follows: EAGVVQSPRYKIIEKKQPVAFWCNPISGHNTLYWYLQNLGQGPELLIRYENEEAVDDSQLPKDRFSAERLKGVDSTLKIQPAELGDSAVYLCASSLEGYLGGPIVPYNEQFFGPGTRLTVL.